The 15 T cell receptor beta chains reported below all come from one sample, sequenced in a study of metastatic and nonmetastatic thyroid tumors. Nobody among the patients had been given any treatment before thyroid surgery. TCRdb reanalyzed the PCR reads with MiXCR. The repertoire has 40,000 or so clones, roughly 17% of them found once; the top ten carry about 9.9%. Sequenced: tumor tissue. The receptors derive from a female donor with papillary thyroid cancer or a benign thyroid nodule (not recorded which). Some clones in this sample may be carry-over from other donors' samples.

On this clone: At one boundary the junction diverges from the germline segment, which might be a read error. This chain links TRBV27 with TRBJ2-1; 7 bases map to TRBD1. Germline CDR1 is MNHEY and CDR2 is SMNVEV (reference sequence). The CDR3 runs 15 residues. The CDR3 DNA reads as TGTGCCGGCAGTCCAGACAGGGTCTTGGGATATGAGCAGTTCTTC. This translates into CAGSPDRVLGYEQFF.

This clone was recorded many times. The chain has TRBV18 and TRBJ2-7, with D hard to call. The CDR3 is 13 amino acids. Trimming took off 2 bases at V and 7 bases at J, with 12 bases between the two ends. Germline values: CDR1 KGHSH, CDR2 LQKENI. Here the CDR3 DNA reads TGTGCCAGCTCACCAATTGGGGTCGGGGAGCAGTACTTC. It encodes CASSPIGVGEQYF.

This clone has a count of ten or more. CDR3 sequence (DNA): TGTGCCAGCAGCTCTTTCTCTAATTCACCCCTCCACTTT. Its protein product is CASSSFSNSPLHF. The gene calls are TRBV11-3 and TRBJ1-6; D uncertain. The CDR3 consists of 13 residues. V lost 4 bases and J lost 6, with 7 bases in between. Germline CDR1 SGHNT, CDR2 YENEEA.

Turning to this clone: The junction and the germline gene differ at one end; a read error may be behind it. The chain uses TRBV11-2 and TRBJ2-3, with D possibly matching TRBD2 (6 bases). This CDR3 contains 15 residues. CDR1 is SGHAT, CDR2 FQNNGV, per germline. The DNA of the CDR3 is TGTTCCAGCAGCTTACTAGCTGTAAGCACAGATACGCAGTATTTT. Translating it yields CSSSLLAVSTDTQYF. Based on the CDR3 plus reference TRBV11-2 and TRBJ2-3, the full variable domain is EAGVAQSPRYKIIEKRQSVAFWCNPISGHATLYWYQQILGQGPKLLIQFQNNGVVDDSQLPKDRFSAERLKGVDSTLKIQPAKLEDSAVYLCSSSLLAVSTDTQYFGPGTRLTVL.

Details on this clone: A much larger clonotype is one base distant, so this may be a read error. This specimen includes other DNA sequences encoding the same CDR3. The chain uses TRBV5-1 and TRBJ2-2; D is perhaps TRBD2 (6 bases). The CDR3 runs to 14 residues. V lost 5 bases and J 4 bases, leaving 12 bases between the germline ends. The germline V gene has CDR1 SGHRS and CDR2 YFSETQ. The CDR3 DNA reads TGCGCCAGCAGAGGGGACTCAGTCACCGGGGAGCTGTTTTTT. Encoded protein: CASRGDSVTGELFF.

As regards this clone: A read error is possible here, since a much larger clone lies one base away. The chain uses TRBV2 and TRBJ2-7, with D unclear. CDR1 is SNHLY, CDR2 FYNNEI, per germline. The CDR3 sequence is 11 residues long. CDR3 sequence (DNA): TGTGCCAGCAGTGGCCTCTACAAGCAGTACTTC. Translating gives CASSGLYKQYF.

The rearrangement joins TRBV20-1 to TRBJ1-2; D gene uncertain. The CDR3 is made up of 13 amino acids. Trimming pared 1 base from V and 4 bases from J, leaving 10 bases between. Germline V CDR1 and CDR2: DFQATT, SNEGSKA (reference sequence). CDR3 in DNA: TGCAGTGCTAGAGTGATATCCGTCTATGGCTACACCTTC. It encodes CSARVISVYGYTF.

The sample holds many counts of this clone. This rearrangement joins TRBV7-9 to TRBJ2-1; 9 nucleotides agree with TRBD1. CDR1 is SEHNR and CDR2 is FQNEAQ in the germline V gene (reference sequence). Trimming cost V 6 bases and J 2 bases; bases outside gene matches: 5. This CDR3 is 15 amino acids long. The CDR3 sequence is CASSSRTGAYNEQFF. The CDR3 DNA follows: TGTGCCAGCAGTTCTAGGACAGGGGCCTACAATGAGCAGTTCTTC. The full variable domain, completed using reference TRBV7-9 and TRBJ2-1, is DTGVSQNPRHKITKRGQNVTFRCDPISEHNRLYWYRQTLGQGPEFLTYFQNEAQLEKSRLLSDRFSAERPKGSFSTLEIQRTEQGDSAMYLCASSSRTGAYNEQFFGPGTRLTVL.

The rearrangement links TRBV29-1 to TRBJ2-5; no reliable D call. The ends were cut back, 7 bases at V and 2 bases at J, with 14 bases in the middle. This CDR3 has 13 residues. Germline V gene sequence: CDR1 SQVTM, CDR2 ANQGSEA. In nucleotides, the CDR3 is TGCAGCGGAACGGGTCGCCAACAAGAGACCCAGTACTTC. Residues: CSGTGRQQETQYF.

This clone was seen ten or more times. The chain employs TRBV30 and TRBJ2-7; no reliable D call. The ends were cut back, 0 bases at V and 4 bases at J, with 4 bases in the middle. The CDR3 contains 11 residues. CDR1 and CDR2 (germline): GTSNPN, SVGIG (reference sequence). The CDR3 loop reads CAWSVRYEQYF. In nucleotides, the CDR3 is TGTGCCTGGAGTGTCCGGTACGAGCAGTACTTC.

This clone was seen repeatedly, ten times or more. The chain carries TRBV30 and TRBJ2-7; D remains ambiguous. The CDR3 extends over 15 amino acids. From germline, CDR1 is GTSNPN and CDR2 SVGIG (reference sequence). The V end lost 3 bases, the J end lost 2 bases, and 17 bases lay between the germline ends. DNA of the CDR3: TGTGCCTGGAGAGCCGTACAGTTTGGGACCTACGAGCAGTACTTC. Protein sequence: CAWRAVQFGTYEQYF.

This clone was detected a few times. Just one base apart from a much larger clone, this may be a read error. The rearrangement joins TRBV20-1 to TRBJ2-2; D is uncertain. V was clipped by 0 bases and J by 4 bases, with 9 bases between them. CDR1 DFQATT and CDR2 SNEGSKA come from the germline V gene (reference sequence). CDR3 length: 14 residues. The CDR3 bases are TGCAGTGCTAGAGATCGCGTGGTCACCGGGGAGCTGTTTTTT. It encodes CSARDRVVTGELFF.

The table lists this clone with many counts. V and J are TRBV7-2 and TRBJ2-1; 10 bases agree with TRBD2. Germline V gene data show CDR1 as SGHTA and CDR2 as FQGNSA. The CDR3 totals 14 residues. The ends lost 5 bases at V and 6 bases at J; junction bases unmatched: 4. The CDR3 DNA is TGTGCCAGCAGCCGCACTAGCGGGATCAATGAGCAGTTCTTC. Translating it yields CASSRTSGINEQFF.

This clone has ten or more counts. This chain joins TRBV19 and TRBJ2-4; TRBD2 agrees at 11 bases. The CDR3 has 16 amino acids. J was trimmed by 8 bases and V by 6 bases; bases with no gene match: 12. Germline V gene lookup returns CDR1 LNHDA and CDR2 SQIVND (reference sequence). The CDR3 DNA sequence: TGTGCCAGTAGGAATAGCGGGAGGGGATATGGATACATTCAGTACTTC. Its translation: CASRNSGRGYGYIQYF.

This clone has at least ten counts. The chain is built from TRBV11-2 and TRBJ2-5; TRBD1 matches 8 bases. V dropped 5 bases and J dropped 3; count of bases not matched to a gene: 8. The germline gives CDR1 SGHAT, CDR2 FQNNGV. This CDR3 is 15 amino acids long. The DNA for the CDR3 is TGTGCCAGCAGCCCGTGGACAGGGAAGAAAGAGACCCAGTACTTC. Translated, it gives CASSPWTGKKETQYF. The whole variable domain, filled in from reference TRBV11-2 and TRBJ2-5, reads EAGVAQSPRYKIIEKRQSVAFWCNPISGHATLYWYQQILGQGPKLLIQFQNNGVVDDSQLPKDRFSAERLKGVDSTLKIQPAKLEDSAVYLCASSPWTGKKETQYFGPGTRLLVL.